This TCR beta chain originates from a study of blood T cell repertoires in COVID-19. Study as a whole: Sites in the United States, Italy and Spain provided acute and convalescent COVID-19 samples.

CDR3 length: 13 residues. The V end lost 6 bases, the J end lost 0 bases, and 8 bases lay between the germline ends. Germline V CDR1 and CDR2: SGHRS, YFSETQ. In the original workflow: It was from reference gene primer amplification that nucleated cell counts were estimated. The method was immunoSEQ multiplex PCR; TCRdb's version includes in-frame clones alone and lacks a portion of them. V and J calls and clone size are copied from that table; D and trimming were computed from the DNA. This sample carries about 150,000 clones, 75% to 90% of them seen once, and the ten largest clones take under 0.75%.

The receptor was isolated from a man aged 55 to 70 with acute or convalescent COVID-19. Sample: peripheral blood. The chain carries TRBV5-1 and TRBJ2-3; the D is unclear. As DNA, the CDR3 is TGCGCCAGCAAATACTCTAGCACAGATACGCAGTATTTT. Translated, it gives CASKYSSTDTQYF.